Listed below are T cell receptor beta chains from one sample, sequenced in a study of circulating and synovial CD4+ cells in juvenile arthritis. TCRdb's copy holds only in-frame clones and misses some; the assay was immunoSEQ multiplex PCR. Among tens of thousands of clones, more than 90% were seen once, and the ten largest hold around 0.7%. Input material: CD4+ T cells from blood. These receptors were obtained from a human donor with juvenile idiopathic arthritis. Both conserved end residues are part of each CDR3. Fields, in order: clone size, D gene, V gene, J gene, CDR3 protein, CDR3 DNA. The D gene is left open where the match is weak. Rows may omit the clone size; those that give it use once, few, many or a size class.

>.|.|TRBV6-6|TRBJ1-3
CASSYVRGAGNTIYF
TGTGCCAGCAGTTACGTCCGGGGGGCCGGAAACACCATATATTTT
>.|TRBD1|TRBV13|TRBJ2-7
CASSQGQGRHYEQYF
TGTGCCAGCAGCCAAGGACAGGGGCGTCACTACGAGCAGTACTTC
>.|.|TRBV10-2|TRBJ1-6
CASSESSGNHNSPLHF
TGCGCCAGCAGTGAGTCGTCGGGGAATCATAATTCACCCCTCCACTTT
>.|.|TRBV7-9|TRBJ1-5
CASSLGSGGLQPQHF
TGTGCCAGCAGCTTAGGATCTGGGGGCCTTCAGCCCCAGCATTTT
>.|TRBD2|TRBV5-1|TRBJ2-5
CASSSGGYQETQYF
TGCGCCAGCAGCTCGGGGGGGTACCAAGAGACCCAGTACTTC
>.|TRBD1|TRBV4-3|TRBJ1-2
CASSQDEFPTGGRGYTF
TGCGCCAGCAGCCAAGATGAGTTTCCGACAGGGGGCAGGGGCTACACCTTC
>.|TRBD1|TRBV29-1|TRBJ2-1
CSIEQRTGLGGEQFF
TGCAGCATCGAACAGCGGACAGGGTTAGGCGGTGAGCAGTTCTTC
>.|TRBD1|TRBV2|TRBJ1-5
CASSDLLQGSNQPQHF
TGTGCCAGCAGTGATTTGCTACAGGGGTCGAATCAGCCCCAGCATTTT
>.|TRBD2|TRBV6-1|TRBJ2-7
CASSENVRWTSGGYEQYF
TGTGCCAGCAGTGAAAATGTTAGGTGGACTAGCGGGGGGTACGAGCAGTACTTC
>.|.|TRBV6-1|TRBJ1-5
CASSDLGFGGNSNQPQHF
TGTGCCAGCAGTGACCTGGGTTTTGGGGGGAATAGCAATCAGCCCCAGCATTTT
>.|.|TRBV28|TRBJ2-5
CASSLGQQETQYF
TGTGCCAGCAGTCTTGGACAGCAAGAGACCCAGTACTTC
>.|TRBD1|TRBV5-6|TRBJ2-5
CASSVPGQGQETQYF
TGTGCCAGCAGCGTTCCGGGACAGGGGCAAGAGACCCAGTACTTC
>few|TRBD1|TRBV28|TRBJ1-2
CASRRTGGYGYTF
TGTGCCAGCAGGAGGACAGGGGGCTATGGCTACACCTTC
>.|TRBD2|TRBV6-4|TRBJ2-1
CASSPTSGTVNSYNEQFF
TGTGCCAGCAGCCCGACTAGCGGGACTGTGAACTCCTACAATGAGCAGTTCTTC
>.|.|TRBV5-4|TRBJ2-1
CASSSLKGDNEQFF
TGTGCCAGCAGCTCTCTGAAGGGGGACAATGAGCAGTTCTTC
>.|TRBD1|TRBV6-1|TRBJ1-2
CASSLRTGYYGYTF
TGTGCCAGCAGTCTTCGGACAGGCTACTATGGCTACACCTTC
>.|.|TRBV6-5|TRBJ1-5
CASIGRRHNNQPQHF
TGTGCCAGCATCGGAAGGAGGCATAACAATCAGCCCCAGCATTTT
>once|.|TRBV19|TRBJ1-4
CASSMSFLNEKLFF
TGTGCCAGTAGTATGAGTTTCCTCAATGAAAAACTGTTTTTT
>.|TRBD1|TRBV11-2|TRBJ2-7
CASTRPLTGFDEQYF
TGTGCCAGCACCCGCCCCCTGACAGGGTTCGACGAGCAGTACTTC
>.|TRBD1|TRBV7-6|TRBJ2-3
CASSYRDRDAPTADTQYF
TGTGCCAGCAGCTACCGCGACAGGGACGCCCCCACGGCAGATACGCAGTATTTT
>.|TRBD1|TRBV19|TRBJ1-1
CASSRGSKATEAFF
TGTGCCAGTAGCAGGGGGAGTAAGGCCACTGAAGCTTTCTTT
>.|TRBD1|TRBV14|TRBJ2-2
CASSRMGQANTGELFF
TGTGCCAGCAGCCGAATGGGACAGGCGAACACCGGGGAGCTGTTTTTT